One and the same sample provided the 19 T cell receptor beta chains below, sequenced in a study of beta chain features in type 1 diabetes. Study-wide points: Researchers report that Type 1 diabetes patients had moderately but significantly shorter TCRB CDR3s across all four CD4+ subsets.

The isolated RNA, all of it, was reverse transcribed, so expressed TCRB transcripts were what got sequenced. Measured with immunoSEQ multiplex PCR; TCRdb has only the in-frame clones, and not every one. The top ten hold 0.028% of the sample, which has fewer than 300,000 clones, 20% seen once. Their specific antigens are unknown. Input material: naive CD4+ T cells from blood. Receptors originate from a woman aged 40 to 49 with type 1 diabetes.

CDR3 bases: TGTGCCATTTCTCCCGGGACAAATAGCAATCAGCCCCAGCATTTT. Its protein is CAISPGTNSNQPQHF. The genes are TRBV28 and TRBJ1-5; D might be TRBD1 (6 bases). The germline gives CDR1 MDHEN, CDR2 SYDVKM. The CDR3 is 15 residues long. V was trimmed by 10 bases and J by 0 bases, leaving 16 bases between them.

This clone was observed a handful of times. The J gene is TRBJ1-1, the V gene TRBV28; 9 bases fit TRBD1. Germline values: CDR1 MDHEN, CDR2 SYDVKM. Germline trimming cut 6 bases from V and 0 bases from J; bases unmatched to any gene: 2. The length of the CDR3 is 14 residues. The DNA for the CDR3 is TGTGCCAGCAGGTGGGACAGGGTGAACACTGAAGCTTTCTTT. Residues: CASRWDRVNTEAFF.

V usage is TRBV28 and J usage is TRBJ1-5, with unresolved D. Germline V CDR1 and CDR2: MDHEN, SYDVKM. This CDR3 is 14 amino acids long. With 3 bases removed from V and 5 bases from J, the gap between germline ends came to 11 bases. CDR3 region: CASSLSLGDQPQHF. CDR3 in DNA: TGTGCCAGCAGTTTGAGTCTAGGAGATCAGCCCCAGCATTTT.

This clone was found a few times. The chain has TRBV7-9 and TRBJ1-1; D is ambiguous. CDR3 length equals 14 residues. Germline V gene lookup returns CDR1 SEHNR and CDR2 FQNEAQ (reference sequence). Trimming took off 2 bases at V and 4 bases at J, with 11 bases between the two ends. The CDR3, as DNA: TGTGCCAGCAGCTTAAAGGGAGGCAGCACTGAAGCTTTCTTT. This encodes CASSLKGGSTEAFF. The full variable domain, completed using reference TRBV7-9 and TRBJ1-1, is DTGVSQNPRHKITKRGQNVTFRCDPISEHNRLYWYRQTLGQGPEFLTYFQNEAQLEKSRLLSDRFSAERPKGSFSTLEIQRTEQGDSAMYLCASSLKGGSTEAFFGQGTRLTVV.

This clone has just a few counts. The CDR3 nucleotides read TGTGCCACCAGCAGGGAACAGGTGGGACTTTATACGCAGTATTTT. Protein: CATSREQVGLYTQYF. J is TRBJ2-3 and V is TRBV15; TRBD2 might be the D (6 bases). Germline V gene sequence: CDR1 LNHNV, CDR2 YYDKDF (reference sequence). This CDR3 spans 15 amino acids. V lost 3 bases, J lost 7 bases, and 17 bases lay in between.

J is TRBJ2-1 and V is TRBV28; D is ambiguous. The CDR3 sequence is 14 residues long. Germline loops: CDR1 MDHEN, CDR2 SYDVKM. The V end was cut by 6 bases, the J end by 8 bases, with 17 bases between. The CDR3 DNA is TGTGCCAGCAGCCCAGGTGGGTTGGTAGATGAGCAGTTCTTC. It codes for CASSPGGLVDEQFF.

This chain uses TRBV6-1 with TRBJ2-7, with 9 bases lining up with TRBD1. This CDR3 region has 16 residues. With V trimmed by 2 bases and J by 5 bases, 10 bases remained unmatched. Per the germline V gene, CDR1 is MNHNS and CDR2 is SASEGT. The CDR3 is CASSERSRTGVNEQYF. CDR3 DNA sequence: TGTGCCAGCAGTGAAAGGAGTCGGACAGGGGTAAACGAGCAGTACTTC.

In its sample, this clone was seen a few times. The chain has TRBV2 and TRBJ2-5; tentatively, D is TRBD2 (5 bases). V was clipped by 5 bases and J by 3 bases, with 10 bases between them. Germline V gene lookup returns CDR1 SNHLY and CDR2 FYNNEI. The CDR3 is made up of 13 amino acids. The CDR3 here is CASSIAGEETQYF. The CDR3 DNA sequence: TGTGCCAGCAGTATAGCCGGGGAAGAGACCCAGTACTTC.

Only a few counts were recorded for this clone. This chain connects TRBV4-2 to TRBJ2-3; TRBD2 is a possible D gene (6 bases). There are 12 residues in the CDR3. Trimming removed 4 bases at V and 5 bases at J, with 7 bases between. The germline V gene has CDR1 LGHNA and CDR2 YNFKEQ. The DNA for the CDR3 is TGTGCCAGCAGCCCCGGGGGAGATACGCAGTATTTT. It encodes CASSPGGDTQYF.

V gene TRBV29-1 combines with J gene TRBJ1-5, with a possible D match to TRBD1 (6 bases). CDR3 size: 13 residues. Germline CDR1 SQVTM, CDR2 ANQGSEA. As DNA, the CDR3 is TGCCTCTTCATGGGGGCTGATAATCAGCCCCAGCATTTT. This codes for CLFMGADNQPQHF. Combining the CDR3 with reference TRBV29-1 and TRBJ1-5 gives the whole variable domain SAVISQKPSRDICQRGTSLTIQCQVDSQVTMMFWYRQQPGQSLTLIATANQGSEATYESGFVIDKFPISRPNLTFSTLTVSNMSPEDSSIYLCLFMGADNQPQHFGDGTRLSIL.

This clone was detected only a few times. The chain links TRBV29-1 to TRBJ1-2, with 12 bases aligning to TRBD1. V was pared by 0 bases and J by 4 bases, with 9 bases of the junction left unmatched. Germline V CDR1 and CDR2: SQVTM, ANQGSEA. The CDR3 length is 17 residues. Written as DNA, the CDR3 is TGCAGCGTTGAAGATGGGACAGGGGGCGCGGGGATCTATGGCTACACCTTC. Its translation is CSVEDGTGGAGIYGYTF.

This clone was seen more than once but under ten times. J is TRBJ2-7 and V is TRBV5-4; D gene uncertain. Trimming shortened V by 3 bases and J by 1 base, and 11 bases separated the two germline ends. Germline values: CDR1 SGHNT, CDR2 YYREEE (reference sequence). The CDR3 sequence is 14 residues long. CDR3 sequence reads: CASSSSVLSYEQYF. The CDR3 nucleotides are TGTGCCAGCAGCTCCTCCGTATTATCCTACGAGCAGTACTTC.

This clone was detected a few times. The chain combines TRBV2 with TRBJ2-7, with 8 bases identical to TRBD1. The germline CDR1 and CDR2 sequences are SNHLY and FYNNEI. V lost 8 bases, J lost 1 base, and 7 bases stayed unmatched. The CDR3 runs 14 residues. The CDR3 nucleotides are TGTGCCAGCGGCGGACAGGGAGGATCCTACGAGCAGTACTTC. This translates into CASGGQGGSYEQYF.

The chain is built from TRBV19 and TRBJ1-2; 7 bases fit TRBD1. J was trimmed by 3 bases and V by 7 bases; bases with no gene match: 2. This CDR3 has 12 amino acids. Germline V gene data show CDR1 as LNHDA and CDR2 as SQIVND (reference sequence). CDR3 loop: CASTDRDYGYTF. CDR3 bases: TGTGCCAGTACCGACAGGGACTATGGCTACACCTTC.

Only a few counts were recorded for this clone. The CDR3 DNA follows: TGTGCCACCAGCAGAGGACAGGCCTTTTACACAGATACGCAGTATTTT. Protein product: CATSRGQAFYTDTQYF. The chain combines TRBV15 with TRBJ2-3, with D perhaps matching TRBD1 (6 bases). The CDR3 totals 16 residues. The germline V and J ends were trimmed by 1 base and 2 bases, with 13 bases remaining between them. The V gene's germline CDR1 is LNHNV and CDR2 YYDKDF (reference sequence).

This clone was counted between two and nine times. This chain uses TRBV29-1 with TRBJ1-1; TRBD1 matches 10 bases. In germline, CDR1 is SQVTM, CDR2 ANQGSEA. Trimming cost V 4 bases and J 2 bases; bases outside gene matches: 4. This CDR3 has 14 residues. In nucleotides, the CDR3 is TGCAGCGTTGGTCGGGACAGGGGCAACACTGAAGCTTTCTTT. Translated, it gives CSVGRDRGNTEAFF.

The V and J genes are TRBV15 and TRBJ2-1; D is possibly TRBD1 (5 bases). V was cut by 5 bases and J by 2 bases, with 16 bases left in between. This CDR3 contains 16 residues. In germline, CDR1 is LNHNV, CDR2 YYDKDF (reference sequence). The DNA of the CDR3 is TGTGCCACCAGCCCCCAGGCAGGGAAAGCCTACAATGAGCAGTTCTTC. Translated, it gives CATSPQAGKAYNEQFF.

The chain couples TRBV5-1 to TRBJ2-1; no definite D call. The ends were cut back, 4 bases at V and 0 bases at J, with 5 bases in the middle. The CDR3 is made up of 13 amino acids. CDR1 and CDR2 from the germline V gene are SGHRS and YFSETQ. CDR3 amino acids: CASSGGSYNEQFF. The DNA of the CDR3 is TGCGCCAGCAGCGGCGGCTCCTACAATGAGCAGTTCTTC.

J is TRBJ2-3 and V is TRBV5-1; D is unresolved. Germline values: CDR1 SGHRS, CDR2 YFSETQ. The CDR3 totals 14 residues. Trimming took off 0 bases at V and 0 bases at J, with 5 bases between the two ends. DNA of the CDR3: TGCGCCAGCAGCTTGGGGGCTAGCACAGATACGCAGTATTTT. As protein: CASSLGASTDTQYF.